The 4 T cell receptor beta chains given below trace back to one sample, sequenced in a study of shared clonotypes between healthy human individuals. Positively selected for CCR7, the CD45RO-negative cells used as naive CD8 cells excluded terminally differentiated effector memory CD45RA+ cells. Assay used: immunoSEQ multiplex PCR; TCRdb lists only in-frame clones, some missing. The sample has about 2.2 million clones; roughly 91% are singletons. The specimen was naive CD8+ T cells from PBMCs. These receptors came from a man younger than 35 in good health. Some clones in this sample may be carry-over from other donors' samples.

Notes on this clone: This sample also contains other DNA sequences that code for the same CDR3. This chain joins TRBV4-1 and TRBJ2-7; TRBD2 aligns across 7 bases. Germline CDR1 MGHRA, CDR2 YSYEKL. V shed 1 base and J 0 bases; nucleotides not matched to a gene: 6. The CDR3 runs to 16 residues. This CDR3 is CASSQVRGGSSYEQYF. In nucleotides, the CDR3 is TGCGCCAGCAGCCAAGTCCGCGGGGGAAGCTCCTACGAGCAGTACTTC.

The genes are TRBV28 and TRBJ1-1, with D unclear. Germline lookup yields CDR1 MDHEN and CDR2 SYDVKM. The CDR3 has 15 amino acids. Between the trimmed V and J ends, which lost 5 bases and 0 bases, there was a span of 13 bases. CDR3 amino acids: CASSTIIHMNTEAFF. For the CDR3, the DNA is TGTGCCAGCAGTACGATAATTCACATGAACACTGAAGCTTTCTTT.

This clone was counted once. CDR3 sequence: CASLLLTGQPQHF. Here the CDR3 DNA reads TGTGCCAGCCTTCTTCTCACGGGGCAGCCCCAGCATTTT. The V and J genes are TRBV28 and TRBJ1-5; no firm D call. The V end lost 8 bases, the J end lost 7 bases, and 15 bases lay between the germline ends. The CDR3 sequence is 13 residues long. Germline V gene lookup returns CDR1 MDHEN and CDR2 SYDVKM.

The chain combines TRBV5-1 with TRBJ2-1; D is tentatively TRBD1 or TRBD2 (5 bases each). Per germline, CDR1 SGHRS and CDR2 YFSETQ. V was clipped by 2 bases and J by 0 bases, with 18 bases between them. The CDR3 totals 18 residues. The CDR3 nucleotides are TGCGCCAGCAGCTTCCTAGTTCGGGACCAATCCTCCTACAATGAGCAGTTCTTC. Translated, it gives CASSFLVRDQSSYNEQFF.